This TCR beta chain came from a study of blood T cell repertoires in COVID-19. Study summary: The study drew acute and convalescent COVID-19 samples from the United States, Italy and Spain.

Seattle researchers signed up patients amid active infection and tracked them longitudinally. V was clipped by 0 bases and J by 3 bases; unmatched bases: 5. CDR1 and CDR2 (germline): SGDLS, YYNGEE. There are 15 residues in the CDR3. Original analysis: Scientists estimated how many nucleated cells there were by amplifying reference gene primers. The data were produced by immunoSEQ multiplex PCR, yet TCRdb's version contains in-frame clones alone and is incomplete. D and trimming were read from the DNA, whereas the V and J calls and clone size are those reported in that table. The table has roughly 410,000 clones, over 75% seen once.

Sequencing was performed on peripheral blood. The receptor comes from a woman aged 55-69 years with COVID-19, enrolled during active disease. The V gene is TRBV9, the J gene TRBJ2-7; 8 positions agree with TRBD2. The CDR3 sequence is CASSVASGGHYEQYF. The CDR3 nucleotides are TGTGCCAGCAGCGTAGCCAGCGGGGGACACTACGAGCAGTACTTC.